This TCR beta chain comes out of a study of blood T cell repertoires in COVID-19. Turning to the study itself: Sources were T cells, B-cell-depleted T cells, or PBMCs; the material itself was cDNA or gDNA.

V dropped 6 bases and J dropped 9; count of bases not matched to a gene: 4. Germline values: CDR1 SQVTM, CDR2 ANQGSEA. The CDR3 is 11 amino acids. Under the authors' procedure: Reference gene primer amplification gave nucleated cell count estimates. Using immunoSEQ multiplex PCR, the repertoire was profiled, and TCRdb retains in-frame clones only, with some absent. For V, J and clone size, that table is used; D and trimming come from the DNA. The data show 270,000 or so clones, roughly 87% seen once. The material sequenced was peripheral blood. The receptor was isolated from a human donor in a cohort sampled during active COVID-19. The chain uses TRBV29-1 and TRBJ2-1; 8 bases line up with TRBD1. The CDR3 spells CSVRTGTEQFF. The CDR3 DNA follows: TGCAGCGTCCGGACAGGGACTGAGCAGTTCTTC.